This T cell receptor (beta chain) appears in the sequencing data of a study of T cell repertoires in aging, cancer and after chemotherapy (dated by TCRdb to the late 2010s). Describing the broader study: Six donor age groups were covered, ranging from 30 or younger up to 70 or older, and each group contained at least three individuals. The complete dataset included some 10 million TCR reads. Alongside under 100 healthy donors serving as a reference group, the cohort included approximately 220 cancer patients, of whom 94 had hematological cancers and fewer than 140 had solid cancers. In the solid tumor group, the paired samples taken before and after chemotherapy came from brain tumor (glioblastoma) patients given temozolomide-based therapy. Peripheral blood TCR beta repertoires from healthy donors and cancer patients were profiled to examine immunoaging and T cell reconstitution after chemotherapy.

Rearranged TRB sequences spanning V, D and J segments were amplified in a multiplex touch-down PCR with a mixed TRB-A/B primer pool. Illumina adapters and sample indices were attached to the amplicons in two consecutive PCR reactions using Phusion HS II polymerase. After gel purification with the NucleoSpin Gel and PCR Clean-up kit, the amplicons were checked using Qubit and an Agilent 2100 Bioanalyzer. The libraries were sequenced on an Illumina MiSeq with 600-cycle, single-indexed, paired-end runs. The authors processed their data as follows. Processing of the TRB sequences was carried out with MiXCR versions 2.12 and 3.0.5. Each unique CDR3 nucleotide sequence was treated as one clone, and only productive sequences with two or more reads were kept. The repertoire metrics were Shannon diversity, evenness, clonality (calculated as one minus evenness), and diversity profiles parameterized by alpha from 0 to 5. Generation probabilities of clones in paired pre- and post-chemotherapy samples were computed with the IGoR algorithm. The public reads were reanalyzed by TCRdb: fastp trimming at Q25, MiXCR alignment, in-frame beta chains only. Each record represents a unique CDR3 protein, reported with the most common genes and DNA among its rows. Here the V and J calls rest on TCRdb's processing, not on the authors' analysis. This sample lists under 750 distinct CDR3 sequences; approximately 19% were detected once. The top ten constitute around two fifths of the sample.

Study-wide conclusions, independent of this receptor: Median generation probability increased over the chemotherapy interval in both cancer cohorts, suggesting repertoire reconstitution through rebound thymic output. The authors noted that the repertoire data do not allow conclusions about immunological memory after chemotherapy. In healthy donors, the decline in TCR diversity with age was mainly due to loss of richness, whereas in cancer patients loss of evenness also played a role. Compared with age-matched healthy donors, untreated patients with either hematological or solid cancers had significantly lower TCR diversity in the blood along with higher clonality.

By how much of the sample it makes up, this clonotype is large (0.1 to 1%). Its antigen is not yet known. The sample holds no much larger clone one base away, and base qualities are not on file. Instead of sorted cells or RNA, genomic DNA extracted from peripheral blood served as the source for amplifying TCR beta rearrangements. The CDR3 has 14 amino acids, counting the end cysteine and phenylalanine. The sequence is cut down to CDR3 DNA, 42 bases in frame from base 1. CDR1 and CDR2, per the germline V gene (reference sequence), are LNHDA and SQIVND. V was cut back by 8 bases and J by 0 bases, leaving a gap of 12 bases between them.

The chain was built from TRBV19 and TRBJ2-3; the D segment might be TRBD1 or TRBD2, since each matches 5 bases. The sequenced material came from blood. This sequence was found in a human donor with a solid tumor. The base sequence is TGTGCCAGTGGACCGGGGCTCAGCACAGATACGCAGTATTTT. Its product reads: CASGPGLSTDTQYF.